The 28 T cell receptor beta chains listed next were all sequenced from one sample in a study of cytomegalovirus exposure and HLA in healthy donors. Primers: 60 Vbeta forward and 13 Jbeta reverse. Assay: immunoSEQ multiplex PCR; the TCRdb copy retains only in-frame clones and omits some. The repertoire holds 90,000 to 120,000 clones, with approximately 78% as singletons. The sequencing input was PBMCs. The receptor source for this set is a woman aged 40 to 50 in good health and CMV-seronegative.

The chain carries TRBV5-1 and TRBJ2-3; TRBD2 might be the D (5 bases). CDR3 length: 14 residues. The V end lost 4 bases, the J end lost 0 bases, and 9 bases lay between the germline ends. CDR1 and CDR2 (germline): SGHRS, YFSETQ. CDR3 nucleotides: TGCGCCAGCAGCATGAGCGGAAGCACAGATACGCAGTATTTT. As protein: CASSMSGSTDTQYF.

V and J are TRBV6-6 and TRBJ1-5; possibly TRBD1 for D (6 bases). The V gene lost 6 bases and the J gene lost 0 bases, with 9 bases spanning the gap. Per the germline V gene, CDR1 is MNHNY and CDR2 is SVGAGI (reference sequence). CDR3 length: 14 amino acids. CDR3 residues: CASRAGASNQPQHF. Written as DNA, the CDR3 is TGTGCCAGCAGGGCAGGGGCTAGCAATCAGCCCCAGCATTTT.

Only one count was recorded for this clone. The chain uses TRBV4-3 and TRBJ2-7; D is possibly TRBD2 (5 bases). This CDR3 has 13 amino acids. The germline V and J ends were trimmed by 0 bases and 11 bases, with 14 bases remaining between them. Germline V gene lookup returns CDR1 LGHNA and CDR2 YSLEER. This CDR3 reads CASSQDAGEQEYF. For the CDR3, the DNA is TGCGCCAGCAGCCAAGACGCCGGGGAACAAGAGTACTTC.

The table lists this clone with a few counts. CDR3 coding DNA: TGTGCCAGCATGCGGGCACAGCTCAAGACCCAGTACTTC. Translation gives CASMRAQLKTQYF. The V call is TRBV2, the J call TRBJ2-5; TRBD2 might be the D (5 bases). This CDR3 has 13 amino acids. Germline V gives CDR1 SNHLY, CDR2 FYNNEI. The V gene lost 7 bases and the J gene lost 6 bases, with 15 bases spanning the gap. Filled out from reference TRBV2 and TRBJ2-5, the complete variable domain reads EPEVTQTPSHQVTQMGQEVILRCVPISNHLYFYWYRQILGQKVEFLVSFYNNEISEKSEIFDDQFSVERPDGSNFTLKIRSTKLEDSAMYFCASMRAQLKTQYFGPGTRLLVL.

The chain carries TRBV7-2 and TRBJ2-7; the D gene is possibly TRBD2 (5 bases). V was trimmed by 2 bases and J by 0 bases, leaving 11 bases between them. Germline CDR1 and CDR2: SGHTA and FQGNSA. CDR3 length: 15 residues. CDR3 amino acids: CASSLPGAASYEQYF. The CDR3 DNA reads as TGTGCCAGCAGCTTACCCGGAGCGGCCTCCTACGAGCAGTACTTC. Full variable domain (rest looked up from reference TRBV7-2 and TRBJ2-7): GAGVSQSPSNKVTEKGKDVELRCDPISGHTALYWYRQSLGQGLEFLIYFQGNSAPDKSGLPSDRFSAERTGGSVSTLTIQRTQQEDSAVYLCASSLPGAASYEQYFGPGTRLTVT.

This clone was seen once. This chain links TRBV6-6 with TRBJ2-7, with 10 nucleotides matching TRBD2. CDR1 is MNHNY and CDR2 is SVGAGI in the germline V gene (reference sequence). V shed 6 bases, J shed 5 bases, and the junction held 10 bases outside the gene matches. This CDR3 comprises 15 residues. The CDR3 nucleotides read TGTGCCAGCAGCCACCTAGCGGGAGAAACCAACGAGCAGTACTTC. Protein product: CASSHLAGETNEQYF.

This chain connects TRBV7-2 to TRBJ2-1; 8 bases are a match to TRBD2. Germline trimming cut 3 bases from V and 0 bases from J; bases unmatched to any gene: 1. The length of the CDR3 is 15 residues. Looked up from germline, CDR1 is SGHTA and CDR2 is FQGNSA. The CDR3, as DNA: TGTGCCAGCAGCTTTAGCGGGAACTCCTACAATGAGCAGTTCTTC. It translates to CASSFSGNSYNEQFF.

A few counts support this clone. This chain connects TRBV7-8 to TRBJ2-7; weak D call: TRBD1 (5 bases). Trimming removed 5 bases from V and 3 bases from J, with 11 bases in between. Germline V CDR1 and CDR2: SGHVS, FQNEAQ. The CDR3 is 13 amino acids. CDR3 sequence reads: CASSARQFYEQYF. CDR3 DNA sequence: TGTGCCAGCAGCGCCAGACAGTTCTACGAGCAGTACTTC.

The J gene is TRBJ2-7, the V gene TRBV29-1, with 8 nucleotides matching TRBD2. V was pared by 6 bases and J by 2 bases, with 12 bases of the junction left unmatched. The germline CDR1 and CDR2 sequences are SQVTM and ANQGSEA. This CDR3 is 15 amino acids long. The CDR3 here is CSVGKAGEAPYEQYF. The CDR3 nucleotides read TGCAGCGTCGGCAAAGCGGGGGAGGCCCCCTACGAGCAGTACTTC.

V is TRBV5-6 and J is TRBJ1-4; D is uncertain. Germline V gives CDR1 SGHDT, CDR2 YYEEEE. The CDR3 runs 19 residues. The germline V and J ends were trimmed by 3 bases and 3 bases, with 24 bases remaining between them. The CDR3 DNA is TGTGCCAGCAGCTCCCGTCAGTCCGGATTAGCCGCGGCTAATGAAAAACTGTTTTTT. This codes for CASSSRQSGLAAANEKLFF.

This chain uses TRBV7-9 with TRBJ2-7; a weak D match, TRBD1 (5 bases). This CDR3 spans 15 amino acids. V lost 1 base, J lost 6 bases, and 16 bases lay in between. In germline, CDR1 is SEHNR, CDR2 FQNEAQ (reference sequence). CDR3 residues: CASSLESRSRGEQYF. As DNA, the CDR3 is TGTGCCAGCAGCTTAGAGAGCAGGTCAAGGGGCGAGCAGTACTTC.

The chain has TRBV4-3 and TRBJ2-1; 7 bases line up with TRBD2. The CDR3 is 13 amino acids. The V gene's germline CDR1 is LGHNA and CDR2 YSLEER. With 5 bases clipped from V and 5 bases from J, the junction kept 3 bases outside the gene matches. CDR3 residues: CASSLAGDNEQFF. The CDR3 nucleotides read TGCGCCAGCAGCTTGGCGGGGGACAATGAGCAGTTCTTC.

In its sample, this clone was seen once. The genes are TRBV28 and TRBJ1-3; the D is unclear. In germline, CDR1 is MDHEN, CDR2 SYDVKM. Trimming took off 8 bases at V and 5 bases at J, with 13 bases between the two ends. The CDR3 sequence is 13 residues long. The CDR3 DNA is TGTGCCAGCTGCACTACTCCAAGAAACACCATATATTTT. Residues: CASCTTPRNTIYF.

V usage is TRBV29-1 and J usage is TRBJ1-2; D may be TRBD1 (6 bases). Germline lookup yields CDR1 SQVTM and CDR2 ANQGSEA. The CDR3 is made up of 13 amino acids. Trimming took off 5 bases at V and 4 bases at J, with 14 bases between the two ends. CDR3 loop: CSVQRGTSYGYTF. The CDR3 DNA reads as TGCAGCGTTCAAAGGGGGACGTCCTATGGCTACACCTTC.

The rearrangement joins TRBV28 to TRBJ2-2; perhaps TRBD2 as D (6 bases). V was cut by 6 bases and J by 4 bases, with 9 bases left in between. The CDR3 has 13 amino acids. Germline CDR1 and CDR2: MDHEN and SYDVKM. DNA of the CDR3: TGTGCCAGCAGGACCGGGGGCACCGGGGAGCTGTTTTTT. Translating gives CASRTGGTGELFF.

The rearrangement links TRBV27 to TRBJ1-1, with 10 positions matching TRBD1. CDR1 is MNHEY and CDR2 is SMNVEV in the germline V gene (reference sequence). J gave up 1 base and V 6 bases, and 8 bases lay outside the gene matches. This CDR3 is built from 16 residues. Here the CDR3 reads CASRNRQGAANTEAFF. CDR3 sequence (DNA): TGTGCCAGCAGAAATCGACAGGGGGCGGCGAACACTGAAGCTTTCTTT.

This clone was picked up a small number of times. The genes are TRBV9 and TRBJ2-1; 11 bases map to TRBD2. There are 17 residues in the CDR3. V lost 0 bases to trimming and J lost 2 bases; unmatched junction nucleotides: 4. Germline CDR1 SGDLS, CDR2 YYNGEE. This CDR3 reads CASSVGVSGRAYNEQFF. The CDR3 nucleotides are TGTGCCAGCAGCGTAGGTGTTAGCGGGAGGGCCTACAATGAGCAGTTCTTC.

V is TRBV19 and J is TRBJ1-1, with D possibly matching TRBD1 (5 bases). Trimming took 7 bases from V and 0 from J, leaving 9 bases between them. CDR3 length: 13 residues. Per germline, CDR1 LNHDA and CDR2 SQIVND (reference sequence). CDR3 DNA sequence: TGTGCCAGTACCAGGGTATTGAACACTGAAGCTTTCTTT. Amino acids: CASTRVLNTEAFF. Variable domain in full (rest from reference TRBV19 and TRBJ1-1): DGGITQSPKYLFRKEGQNVTLSCEQNLNHDAMYWYRQDPGQGLRLIYYSQIVNDFQKGDIAEGYSVSREKKESFPLTVTSAQKNPTAFYLCASTRVLNTEAFFGQGTRLTVV.

V is TRBV15 and J is TRBJ2-4; 11 nucleotides align to TRBD2. V lost 5 bases and J lost 5; bases outside the gene matches: 8. Germline values: CDR1 LNHNV, CDR2 YYDKDF (reference sequence). The CDR3 is made up of 16 amino acids. The CDR3 DNA sequence: TGTGCCACCAGCCCTCGACTAGCGGGGCCTGAAAACATTCAGTACTTC. Amino acids: CATSPRLAGPENIQYF.

V gene TRBV30 combines with J gene TRBJ1-2; TRBD1 matches at 7 bases. CDR1 is GTSNPN, CDR2 SVGIG, per germline (reference sequence). Unmatched junction bases numbered 6, after V lost 4 bases and J lost 4 bases. The CDR3 has 13 residues. DNA for the CDR3: TGTGCCTGGAACCGGGACAGACCCTATGGCTACACCTTC. Translating gives CAWNRDRPYGYTF.

The V and J genes are TRBV15 and TRBJ1-1; weak D call: TRBD1 (5 bases). This CDR3 contains 16 residues. The germline V gene has CDR1 LNHNV and CDR2 YYDKDF (reference sequence). V was cut by 6 bases and J by 0 bases, with 17 bases left in between. CDR3 nucleotides: TGTGCCACCAGGACAGACCAAGCACTTTTGAACACTGAAGCTTTCTTT. This translates into CATRTDQALLNTEAFF.

The rearrangement uses TRBV7-9 and TRBJ1-4; TRBD1 aligns across 8 bases. In germline, CDR1 is SEHNR, CDR2 FQNEAQ (reference sequence). The CDR3 has 14 amino acids. With 5 bases clipped from V and 4 bases from J, the junction kept 3 bases outside the gene matches. CDR3 in amino acids: CASSLDRGNEKLFF. CDR3 in DNA: TGTGCCAGCAGCCTAGACAGGGGTAATGAAAAACTGTTTTTT.

J is TRBJ1-2 and V is TRBV28; D not certain. The CDR3 contains 12 residues. Germline V gene sequence: CDR1 MDHEN, CDR2 SYDVKM. V lost 6 bases and J 7 bases, leaving 12 bases between the germline ends. The CDR3 protein is CASRTEWVGYTF. CDR3 coding DNA: TGTGCCAGCAGGACGGAGTGGGTTGGCTACACCTTC.

The chain combines TRBV5-1 with TRBJ1-1; D gene unclear. Trimming took 0 bases from V and 3 from J, leaving 9 bases between them. The CDR3 runs 14 residues. The V gene's germline CDR1 is SGHRS and CDR2 YFSETQ. The CDR3, as DNA: TGCGCCAGCAGCTTGGCCGGCGGTGACACTGAAGCTTTCTTT. Amino acids: CASSLAGGDTEAFF.

V and J are TRBV27 and TRBJ2-5; D perhaps matches TRBD1 (5 bases). From germline, CDR1 is MNHEY and CDR2 SMNVEV (reference sequence). The CDR3 consists of 14 residues. V lost 3 bases to trimming and J lost 0 bases, with 8 bases between them. The CDR3 DNA reads TGTGCCAGCAGTTTTTCAGGGTACCAAGAGACCCAGTACTTC. It encodes CASSFSGYQETQYF.

The rearrangement joins TRBV27 to TRBJ2-1, with TRBD1 as a possible D gene (6 bases). Germline V gives CDR1 MNHEY, CDR2 SMNVEV (reference sequence). V was trimmed by 2 bases and J by 0 bases, leaving 8 bases between them. There are 15 residues in the CDR3. The CDR3 protein is CASSLTGNSYNEQFF. CDR3 bases: TGTGCCAGCAGTTTAACAGGGAACTCCTACAATGAGCAGTTCTTC.

The chain has TRBV28 and TRBJ2-1, with 11 positions matching TRBD1. Germline trimming cut 5 bases from V and 6 bases from J; bases unmatched to any gene: 15. Germline CDR1 reads MDHEN; CDR2 reads SYDVKM. CDR3 length: 18 residues. The CDR3 loop reads CASSPRGQGVKGINEQFF. The CDR3 nucleotides are TGTGCCAGCAGTCCACGGGGACAGGGGGTAAAGGGAATCAATGAGCAGTTCTTC.

The V and J genes are TRBV29-1 and TRBJ2-2, with a weak D call TRBD1 (5 bases). The CDR3 totals 13 residues. Germline V CDR1 and CDR2: SQVTM, ANQGSEA. V lost 3 bases to trimming and J lost 1 base, with 6 bases between them. The DNA for the CDR3 is TGCAGCGTTGACAGGGTGAACACCGGGGAGCTGTTTTTT. It is translated as CSVDRVNTGELFF.